This T cell receptor (beta chain) appears in the sequencing data of a study of cytomegalovirus exposure and HLA in healthy donors. Study-level points and caveats: Later, TCR association rates were found to vary by HLA locus, highest for DRB1 and lowest for HLA-C. Segments of the TCR beta V type were, in most cases, productive about 87% or about 30% of the time in an earlier analysis. TCR beta sequences reportedly predicted most subjects' HLA-A and HLA-B alleles accurately.

Primers for the PCR totalled 60 Vbeta and 13 Jbeta. Assay: immunoSEQ multiplex PCR; the TCRdb copy retains only in-frame clones and omits some. The top ten hold 0.31% of the sample, which has some 190,000 clones, 86% seen once. To note about this clone: Its antigen remains unidentified.

CDR1 and CDR2 (germline): SNHLY, FYNNEI. The CDR3 has 14 amino acids. Trimming cost V 5 bases and J 6 bases; bases outside gene matches: 7. The chain combines TRBV2 with TRBJ1-5, with 7 bases identical to TRBD1. The receptor was isolated from a woman aged 25-40 years in good health and CMV-seronegative. Source material: PBMCs. The CDR3 bases are TGTGCCAGCAGTACAGGGGCGGGGGGTCAGCCCCAGCATTTT. Translated, it gives CASSTGAGGQPQHF.